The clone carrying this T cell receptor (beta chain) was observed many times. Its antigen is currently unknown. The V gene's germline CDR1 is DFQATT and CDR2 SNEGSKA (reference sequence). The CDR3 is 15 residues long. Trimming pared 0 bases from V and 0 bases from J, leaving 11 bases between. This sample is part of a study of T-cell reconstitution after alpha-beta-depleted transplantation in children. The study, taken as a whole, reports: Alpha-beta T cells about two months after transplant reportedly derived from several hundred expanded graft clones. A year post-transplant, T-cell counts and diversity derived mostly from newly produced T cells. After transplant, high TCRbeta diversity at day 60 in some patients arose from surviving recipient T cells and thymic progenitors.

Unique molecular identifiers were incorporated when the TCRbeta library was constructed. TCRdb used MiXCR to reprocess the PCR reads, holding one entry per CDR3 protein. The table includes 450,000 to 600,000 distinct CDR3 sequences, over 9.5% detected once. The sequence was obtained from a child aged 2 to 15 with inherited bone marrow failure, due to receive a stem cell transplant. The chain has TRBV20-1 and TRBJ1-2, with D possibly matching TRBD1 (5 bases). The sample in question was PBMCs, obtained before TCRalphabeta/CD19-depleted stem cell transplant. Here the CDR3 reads CSARDGDAPNYGYTF. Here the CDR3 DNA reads TGCAGTGCTAGAGATGGGGACGCCCCTAACTATGGCTACACCTTC.